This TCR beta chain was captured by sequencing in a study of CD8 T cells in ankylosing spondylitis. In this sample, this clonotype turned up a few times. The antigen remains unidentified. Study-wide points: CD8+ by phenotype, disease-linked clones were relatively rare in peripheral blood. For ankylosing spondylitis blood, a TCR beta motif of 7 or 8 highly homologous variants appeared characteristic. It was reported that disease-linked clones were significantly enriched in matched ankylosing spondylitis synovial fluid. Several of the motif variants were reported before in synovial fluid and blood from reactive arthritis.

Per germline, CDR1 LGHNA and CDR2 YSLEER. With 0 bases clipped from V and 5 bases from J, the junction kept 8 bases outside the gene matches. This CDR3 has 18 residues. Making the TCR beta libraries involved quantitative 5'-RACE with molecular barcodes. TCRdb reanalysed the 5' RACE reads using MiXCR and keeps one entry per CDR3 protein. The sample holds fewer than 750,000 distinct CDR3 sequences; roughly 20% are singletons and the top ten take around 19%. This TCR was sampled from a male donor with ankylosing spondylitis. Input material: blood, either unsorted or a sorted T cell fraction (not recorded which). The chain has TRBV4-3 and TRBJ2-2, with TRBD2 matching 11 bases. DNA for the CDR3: TGCGCCAGCAGCCAAGAGGCACTAGCGGGAGTTGGGACCGGGGAGCTGTTTTTT. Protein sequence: CASSQEALAGVGTGELFF.